This T cell receptor beta chain was sequenced during a study of T cells in Graves' hyperthyroidism and ophthalmopathy. Amplification of TCR beta CDR3 regions was performed using RNA transcripts as template. RT-PCR in the first round (using the HTBI primer set) targeted the TCR CDR3. Each CDR3 protein is one row after TCRdb ran MiXCR on the multiplex PCR reads. Altogether roughly 280,000 distinct CDR3 sequences are present, over 15% being singletons, with the ten largest covering approximately 57%. The V end was cut by 11 bases, the J end by 2 bases, with 9 bases between. The germline gives CDR1 MNHEY, CDR2 SMNVEV (reference sequence). This CDR3 is built from 11 residues.

This chain joins TRBV27 and TRBJ1-2; D is uncertain. The TCR originated in a woman aged 60-70 years with Graves' ophthalmopathy. What was sequenced was blood. The CDR3 DNA follows: TGTGCCTCCGGGGTGAACTATGGCTACACCTTC. Its protein is CASGVNYGYTF.